Listed here are 7 T cell receptor beta chains from one sample, sequenced in a study of T cells in Graves' hyperthyroidism and ophthalmopathy. The investigators amplified TCR beta CDR3 regions from RNA transcripts. HTBI primers were the set used in a first-round RT-PCR of the TCR CDR3. Each CDR3 protein gets one entry after TCRdb re-called the multiplex PCR reads with MiXCR. The table includes about 740,000 distinct CDR3 sequences, 12% to 15% detected once. The material sequenced was blood. These receptors all stem from a woman younger than 35 with Graves' hyperthyroidism.

This clonotype was found many times. This rearrangement joins TRBV12-3 or TRBV12-4 to TRBJ2-5, with D possibly TRBD2 on 6 matching bases. Trimming removed 0 bases at V and 5 bases at J, with 10 bases between. The CDR3 runs to 14 residues. In DNA form, the CDR3 reads TGTGCCAGCAGTTTAGCCGGCGCGGGGGAGACCCAGTACTTC. Protein product: CASSLAGAGETQYF.

This clonotype was seen many times. V gene TRBV28 combines with J gene TRBJ2-3; 8 bases map to TRBD1. Germline V gives CDR1 MDHEN, CDR2 SYDVKM. The CDR3 spans 13 residues. The trim removed 4 bases at V and 5 bases at J, leaving 2 bases unmatched. The CDR3 DNA follows: TGTGCCAGCAGTTGGACAGGGCGAGATACGCAGTATTTT. It encodes CASSWTGRDTQYF.

This clonotype has a handful of counts. A much more abundant neighbour one base away suggests this may be a read error. The V gene is TRBV2, the J gene TRBJ2-7, with 10 bases fitting TRBD2. Gene TRBJ2-1 matches the end of the DNA better, so the J call may be wrong. The CDR3 contains 17 residues. The V gene's germline CDR1 is SNHLY and CDR2 FYNNEI. CDR3 sequence: CASSESYGLAVSYEQFF. CDR3 in DNA: TGTGCCAGCAGTGAATCGTACGGACTAGCGGTCTCCTACGAGCAGTTCTTC.

The chain combines TRBV2 with TRBJ2-7, with D perhaps assigned TRBD1 or TRBD2 (7 bases each). CDR1 is SNHLY, CDR2 FYNNEI, per germline. This CDR3 has 15 amino acids. V was clipped by 6 bases and J by 3 bases, with 18 bases between them. CDR3 bases: TGTGCCAGCAGACCATACGACAGGGAGGGCTACGAGCAGTACTTC. It codes for CASRPYDREGYEQYF.

The chain joins TRBV18 to TRBJ2-7, with D tentatively TRBD2 (6 bases). The V and J ends lost 3 bases and 3 bases respectively, with 15 bases between them. Germline CDR1 KGHSH, CDR2 LQKENI. The CDR3 runs to 15 residues. The CDR3 spells CASSPSPGLGYEQYF. The DNA of the CDR3 is TGTGCCAGCTCACCGTCGCCGGGACTGGGCTACGAGCAGTACTTC.

This clonotype came up a few times. The chain employs TRBV12-3 or TRBV12-4 and TRBJ2-7; D not resolved. This CDR3 region has 16 residues. Between the trimmed V and J ends, which lost 3 bases and 2 bases, there was a span of 17 bases. The CDR3 DNA reads TGTGCCAGCAGTTTTACAACGGGCACGGTGACCTACGAGCAGTACTTC. Translation gives CASSFTTGTVTYEQYF.

There are a few counts of this clonotype. The gene calls are TRBV30 and TRBJ1-4; weak D call: TRBD1 (5 bases). Deletions cut 2 bases from V and 0 bases from J, with 16 bases between. The CDR3 covers 17 residues. Germline CDR1 and CDR2: GTSNPN and SVGIG (reference sequence). The DNA for the CDR3 is TGTGCCTGGAGTCCGGGGCTTACCTATCCAACTAATGAAAAACTGTTTTTT. Translating it yields CAWSPGLTYPTNEKLFF.